This T cell receptor beta chain came from a study of cytomegalovirus exposure and HLA in healthy donors. Repertoires were generated with immunoSEQ multiplex PCR, while TCRdb's copy carries only in-frame clones and drops some. Among about 63,000 clones listed, roughly 90% were seen once. Material for sequencing was PBMCs. The TCR sequence derives from a young woman in good health and CMV-seronegative.

CDR3 bases: TGTGCCAGCATCCCGGGGGACAGGGACTATGGCTACACCTTC. It encodes CASIPGDRDYGYTF. The chain employs TRBV5-6 and TRBJ1-2; 9 positions agree with TRBD1. Germline loops: CDR1 SGHDT, CDR2 YYEEEE. The CDR3 sequence is 14 residues long. V trimming: 6 bases; J trimming: 3 bases; junction bases outside the gene matches: 6.